The next 13 T cell receptor beta chains were all read from a single sample in a study of CD8+ T cells in alopecia areata (dated by TCRdb to 2017 to 2018). The time point label here, explained by the study, means: around 22 weeks on oral tofacitinib. The treatment or condition label here, explained by the study, means: oral pan-JAK inhibitor, 5-10 mg twice daily. Libraries were constructed by the immunoSEQ multiplex PCR assay. For TCR sequencing, RNA was extracted from every sample and reverse transcribed into cDNA to serve as template. Drawn from immuneACCESS, this table holds only the in-frame rearrangements with V and J called that TCRdb kept. Clones are partly lost; checked studies trace under half to an unresolved V gene and leave the rest unexplained. The sample table shows 110,000 or so clones, and roughly three fifths are seen once. Around 3.4% of the sample belongs to the ten largest clones.

The material sequenced was CD4+ T cells sorted from blood, taken at week 24, from a patient treated with tofacitinib. All receptors come from a human donor with alopecia areata.

The gene calls are TRBV14 and TRBJ1-2; weak D call: TRBD1 (5 bases). V dropped 4 bases and J dropped 9 bases, with 12 bases sitting between them. CDR1 is SGHDN and CDR2 is FVKESK in the germline V gene. This CDR3 is built from 12 residues. The CDR3 loop is CASSRSGLRYTF. Here the CDR3 DNA reads TGTGCCAGCAGCCGCTCGGGACTGCGCTACACCTTC.

This clone was seen a handful of times. The chain employs TRBV30 and TRBJ2-1; D call uncertain. The germline gives CDR1 GTSNPN, CDR2 SVGIG (reference sequence). Trimming stripped 0 bases from V and 5 bases from J, with 2 bases between. The CDR3 extends over 11 amino acids. As DNA, the CDR3 is TGTGCCTGGAGTGTAAACAATGAGCAGTTCTTC. Its translation: CAWSVNNEQFF.

This chain joins TRBV29-1 and TRBJ1-2, with a tentative D call TRBD1 (6 bases). Per the germline V gene, CDR1 is SQVTM and CDR2 is ANQGSEA. V was pared by 4 bases and J by 2 bases, with 11 bases between. This CDR3 has 13 amino acids. Here the CDR3 reads CSVATGLNYGYTF. The CDR3 DNA follows: TGCAGCGTTGCAACAGGGTTGAACTATGGCTACACCTTC. Variable domain in full (rest from reference TRBV29-1 and TRBJ1-2): SAVISQKPSRDICQRGTSLTIQCQVDSQVTMMFWYRQQPGQSLTLIATANQGSEATYESGFVIDKFPISRPNLTFSTLTVSNMSPEDSSIYLCSVATGLNYGYTFGSGTRLTVV.

This clone was seen only a few times. The gene calls are TRBV20-1 and TRBJ1-1; no firm D call. The CDR3 has 11 amino acids. The germline V and J ends were trimmed by 8 bases and 1 base, with 8 bases remaining between them. In germline, CDR1 is DFQATT, CDR2 SNEGSKA (reference sequence). The CDR3 reads CSTHRNTEAFF. The CDR3 nucleotides are TGCAGTACCCATCGGAACACTGAAGCTTTCTTT.

This chain uses TRBV4-3 with TRBJ2-3; 7 nucleotides agree with TRBD2. The junction had 12 bases not matched to a gene; V was cut back by 3 bases and J by 3 bases. This CDR3 has 17 amino acids. Per the germline V gene, CDR1 is LGHNA and CDR2 is YSLEER. CDR3 sequence (DNA): TGCGCCAGCAGCCAGGTTGAGGCTAGCGGCCGGACAGATACGCAGTATTTT. This encodes CASSQVEASGRTDTQYF.

This clone occurred once. Compared with germline, one end of the junction differs, possibly owing to a read error. The gene calls are TRBV5-4 and TRBJ1-1, with D tentatively TRBD1 (6 bases). In germline, CDR1 is SGHNT, CDR2 YYREEE (reference sequence). The CDR3 is made up of 15 amino acids. The CDR3 reads CASSLGGRRPLEAFF. The DNA for the CDR3 is TGTGCCAGCAGTTTGGGGGGCCGACGTCCCCTTGAAGCTTTCTTT.

The J gene is TRBJ1-2, the V gene TRBV15; 7 bases line up with TRBD1. V dropped 6 bases and J dropped 2; count of bases not matched to a gene: 9. CDR3 length: 15 amino acids. Germline V gene sequence: CDR1 LNHNV, CDR2 YYDKDF (reference sequence). The CDR3 DNA sequence: TGTGCCACCAGTAAAGGGGGCGAAATGAACTATGGCTACACCTTC. It encodes CATSKGGEMNYGYTF.

The J gene is TRBJ2-2, the V gene TRBV11-3, with D maybe TRBD2 (6 bases). The V end lost 5 bases, the J end lost 5 bases, and 12 bases lay between the germline ends. The CDR3 contains 14 residues. CDR1 and CDR2 from the germline V gene are SGHNT and YENEEA. The CDR3 region has the DNA TGTGCCAGCAGCAAGGGACTCCCGACCGGGGAGCTGTTTTTT. This gives the protein CASSKGLPTGELFF.

The CDR3 nucleotides read TGTGCCAGCAGTTACTCGAACCCTTTTTCCCTCCACTTT. Protein sequence: CASSYSNPFSLHF. V and J are TRBV6-6 and TRBJ1-6; D gene unclear. The CDR3 extends over 13 amino acids. Germline CDR1 reads MNHNY; CDR2 reads SVGAGI (reference sequence). V lost 0 bases and J lost 14, with 11 bases in between.

This clone was detected a few times. In DNA, the CDR3 is TGTGCCAGCAGCCCCCCTTTAGCTGGCTACACCTTC. As protein: CASSPPLAGYTF. This chain links TRBV28 with TRBJ1-2; no definite D call. V was trimmed by 6 bases and J by 7 bases, leaving 12 bases between them. From germline, CDR1 is MDHEN and CDR2 SYDVKM. The CDR3 contains 12 residues.

This clone was picked up a small number of times. The V call is TRBV5-1, the J call TRBJ2-5; D perhaps matches TRBD2 (6 bases). The CDR3 spans 15 residues. The germline gives CDR1 SGHRS, CDR2 YFSETQ. Trimming left V 9 bases short and J 5 bases short, with 23 bases between. The CDR3 DNA is TGCGCCACCAAGAGCCGCGGGGAGGAAGGCGAGACCCAGTACTTC. It translates to CATKSRGEEGETQYF.

The chain employs TRBV6-6 and TRBJ1-6; weak D call: TRBD1 (5 bases). Germline V gene sequence: CDR1 MNHNY, CDR2 SVGAGI (reference sequence). The CDR3 is 14 amino acids. Trimming left V 2 bases short and J 9 bases short, with 11 bases between. The CDR3 spells CASSYEGAGSPLHF. In DNA form, the CDR3 reads TGTGCCAGCAGTTACGAAGGGGCAGGTTCACCCCTCCACTTT.

Many counts were recorded for this clone. The rearrangement joins TRBV5-6 to TRBJ2-7; no definite D call. CDR1 is SGHDT and CDR2 is YYEEEE in the germline V gene. Trimming cost V 4 bases and J 2 bases, with 7 bases left between them. This CDR3 comprises 12 residues. The CDR3 loop is CASSRWAYEQYF. CDR3 DNA sequence: TGTGCCAGCAGCCGGTGGGCCTACGAGCAGTACTTC.